This paragraph covers one T cell receptor (beta chain) sequence. Assay: immunoSEQ multiplex PCR; the TCRdb copy retains only in-frame clones and omits some. The sample holds hundreds of thousands of clones, around 87% seen once. The data derive from a study of shared T cell receptors in the human thymus. The CDR3 length is 19 residues. From germline, CDR1 is MGHRA and CDR2 YSYEKL. The J segment lost 0 bases and the V segment lost 2 bases, leaving 12 bases of the junction unmatched. This sample was shared with a second study, whose subject was human thymus T cells. This second study says: The thymus was resected at corrective cardiac surgery.

This clonotype was obtained from a boy in the first two years of life with a congenital heart defect. Sequencing input: thymocytes. The chain employs TRBV4-1 and TRBJ1-5; 8 bases map to TRBD1. The CDR3 DNA is TGCGCCAGCAGCCAACGCACCAGGGGGCCATCTTATAGCAATCAGCCCCAGCATTTT. The encoded protein is CASSQRTRGPSYSNQPQHF.